The rows below give T cell receptor beta chains drawn from one sample of a study of identical twins. TCRdb processed the 5' RACE reads anew with MiXCR; each CDR3 protein has one entry. The sample holds 450,000 or so distinct CDR3 sequences; about 14% are singletons and the top ten take about 0.52%. These records were also assigned to another study, of yellow fever vaccine responses in identical twins.

The sequenced sample consisted of CD4+ T cells sorted from blood. The receptors were sampled from a woman aged 18-29 years in good health. The CDR3 runs from the conserved cysteine through the conserved F or W. Each record gives: CDR3 protein, CDR3 DNA, clone size, D gene, V gene, J gene. The D gene is left open where the match is weak. The listing skips clone size in some rows; elsewhere it reads once, few, many or a size class.

CASSLEREIWETQYF,TGTGCCAGCAGCTTAGAGCGGGAGATATGGGAGACCCAGTACTTC,few,TRBD2,TRBV11-2,TRBJ2-5
CASSFSSQGYTF,TGTGCCAGCAGTTTCAGTTCTCAAGGCTACACCTTC,.,.,TRBV12-3/TRBV12-4,TRBJ1-2
CASLSDRGRTGELFF,TGTGCCAGTCTATCGGACAGGGGGCGGACCGGGGAGCTGTTTTTT,few,TRBD1,TRBV6-1,TRBJ2-2
CASSPGQEYEQYF,TGTGCCAGCTCACCGGGACAGGAATACGAGCAGTACTTC,few,TRBD1,TRBV18,TRBJ2-7
CASILGRLAGEKNTQYF,TGTGCCAGCATCCTAGGGAGGCTAGCGGGAGAGAAGAATACGCAGTATTTT,.,TRBD2,TRBV6-1,TRBJ2-3
CASSLMGDSYNEQFF,TGTGCCAGCAGCTTAATGGGGGATTCCTACAATGAGCAGTTCTTC,few,.,TRBV7-3,TRBJ2-1
CASTWGWDINTEAFF,TGTGCCAGCACCTGGGGGTGGGACATCAACACTGAAGCTTTCTTT,few,.,TRBV28,TRBJ1-1
CASSPTKPGELFF,TGTGCCAGCAGCCCGACTAAACCCGGGGAGCTGTTTTTT,.,.,TRBV2,TRBJ2-2
CAWSSGIYGYTF,TGTGCCTGGAGTTCAGGAATCTATGGCTACACCTTC,few,.,TRBV30,TRBJ1-2
CSAGHSGNTIYF,TGCAGCGCAGGCCACTCTGGAAACACCATATATTTT,.,.,TRBV29-1,TRBJ1-3
CASSLKPGNEQFF,TGTGCCAGCAGCTTGAAACCTGGCAATGAGCAGTTCTTC,few,.,TRBV11-1,TRBJ2-1
CASGTGTDTQYF,TGTGCCAGTGGAACAGGCACAGATACGCAGTATTTT,.,.,TRBV6-5,TRBJ2-3
CSVDPLTGETQYF,TGCAGCGTAGACCCCCTAACAGGGGAGACCCAGTACTTC,many,.,TRBV29-1,TRBJ2-5
CASSEYGSPNTEAFF,TGTGCCAGCAGTGAATATGGTTCCCCGAACACTGAAGCTTTCTTT,few,.,TRBV6-1,TRBJ1-1
CATSDGQGTLAKNIQYF,TGTGCCACCAGTGATGGACAGGGAACTCTAGCCAAAAACATTCAGTACTTC,few,TRBD1,TRBV24-1,TRBJ2-4
CASSRDGAGNTIYF,TGTGCCAGCAGCCGGGACGGCGCTGGAAACACCATATATTTT,few,.,TRBV6-1,TRBJ1-3
CASRVQGHRSYEQYF,TGTGCCAGCAGAGTTCAAGGACACCGTTCCTACGAGCAGTACTTC,few,.,TRBV12-3/TRBV12-4,TRBJ2-7
CASSRRQGFYNEQFF,TGTGCCAGCAGTCGGCGACAGGGCTTCTACAATGAGCAGTTCTTC,few,TRBD1,TRBV6-1,TRBJ2-1
CASSFGFSGGTEAFF,TGTGCCAGCAGTTTCGGGTTCTCCGGGGGCACTGAAGCTTTCTTT,few,.,TRBV12-3/TRBV12-4,TRBJ1-1
CASSPLPGPDNEQFF,TGTGCCAGCTCACCACTGCCAGGGCCCGACAATGAGCAGTTCTTC,few,.,TRBV18,TRBJ2-1
CATQAGQGLDTQYF,TGTGCCACCCAAGCCGGACAGGGGTTAGATACGCAGTATTTT,.,TRBD1,TRBV15,TRBJ2-3
CASSPPLVWELFF,TGTGCCAGCTCACCACCGCTGGTATGGGAGCTGTTTTTT,.,.,TRBV18,TRBJ2-2
CSATSRRGLSTDTQYF,TGCAGTGCTACGAGTAGGCGGGGCCTTAGCACAGATACGCAGTATTTT,.,.,TRBV20-1,TRBJ2-3
CAISEGRGVGSGQETQYF,TGTGCCATCAGTGAAGGGAGGGGGGTTGGGAGCGGCCAAGAGACCCAGTACTTC,.,.,TRBV10-3,TRBJ2-5
CASSSQRGDTGELFF,TGCGCCAGCAGCTCCCAGCGGGGTGACACCGGGGAGCTGTTTTTT,many,TRBD2,TRBV5-1,TRBJ2-2
CASSPRVSSYEQYF,TGTGCCAGCAGTCCACGGGTGAGCTCCTACGAGCAGTACTTC,many,.,TRBV6-1,TRBJ2-7
CASSEREEGEAFF,TGTGCCAGCAGTGAGAGAGAAGAAGGAGAAGCTTTCTTT,few,.,TRBV6-1,TRBJ1-1
CASSPRTAALAKNIQYF,TGTGCCAGCAGTCCCAGGACAGCCGCACTAGCCAAAAACATTCAGTACTTC,.,.,TRBV12-3/TRBV12-4,TRBJ2-4
CASSQVLGDTEAFF,TGTGCCAGCAGCCAAGTTCTGGGGGACACTGAAGCTTTCTTT,few,.,TRBV3-1,TRBJ1-1
CASSLNPGKEQFF,TGTGCCAGCAGCTTAAACCCAGGGAAAGAGCAGTTCTTC,few,.,TRBV7-2,TRBJ2-1
CSAISGSETQYF,TGCAGTGCCATCTCCGGGAGTGAGACCCAGTACTTC,many,.,TRBV20-1,TRBJ2-5
CASSQDSLAGGLSTDTQYF,TGTGCCAGCAGCCAAGATTCCCTAGCGGGGGGGCTCAGCACAGATACGCAGTATTTT,few,TRBD2,TRBV4-2,TRBJ2-3
CASRKTGVSDEQYF,TGCGCCAGCCGCAAGACAGGGGTAAGCGACGAGCAGTACTTC,.,TRBD1,TRBV5-1,TRBJ2-7
CASSLVWNSYEQYF,TGTGCCAGCAGTTTAGTCTGGAACTCCTACGAGCAGTACTTC,.,.,TRBV28,TRBJ2-7
CASSPPAREREQYF,TGTGCCAGCTCACCTCCAGCCAGGGAGAGGGAGCAGTACTTC,once,.,TRBV18,TRBJ2-7
CASSPETGTAYQETQYF,TGTGCCAGTAGCCCGGAAACCGGGACAGCCTACCAAGAGACCCAGTACTTC,.,TRBD1,TRBV19,TRBJ2-5
CASTLTAASTGELFF,TGTGCCAGTACTCTGACGGCTGCGAGCACCGGGGAGCTGTTTTTT,.,.,TRBV6-1,TRBJ2-2
CASSGPGQNLYEQYF,TGTGCCAGCAGTGGACCGGGACAGAACCTATACGAGCAGTACTTC,.,TRBD1,TRBV6-1,TRBJ2-7
CASKKGQGYEQYF,TGTGCCAGCAAAAAAGGACAGGGCTACGAGCAGTACTTC,many,TRBD1,TRBV12-3/TRBV12-4,TRBJ2-7